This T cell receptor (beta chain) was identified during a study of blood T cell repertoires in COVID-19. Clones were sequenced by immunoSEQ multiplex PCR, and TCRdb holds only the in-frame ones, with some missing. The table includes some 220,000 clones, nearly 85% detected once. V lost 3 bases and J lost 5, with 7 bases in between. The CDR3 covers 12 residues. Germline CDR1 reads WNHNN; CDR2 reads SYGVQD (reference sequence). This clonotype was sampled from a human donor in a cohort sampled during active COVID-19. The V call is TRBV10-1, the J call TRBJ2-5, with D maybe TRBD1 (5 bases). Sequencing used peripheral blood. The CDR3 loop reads CASSDAGETQYF. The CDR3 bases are TGCGCCAGCAGTGATGCAGGGGAGACCCAGTACTTC.